This TCR beta chain was observed in a study of glioma-infiltrating T cells after dendritic cell vaccination. Study overall: Dendritic cells derived from monocytes and pulsed with autologous tumor lysate formed the vaccine.

The study, taken as a whole, reports: Patients with more pretreatment TILs had longer time to progression and survival.

PBMC were collected before vaccination, two weeks after the third vaccination, and at progression. Germline V gives CDR1 SGHTS, CDR2 YDEGEE. Trimming at V came to 1 base and at J to 5 bases, leaving 5 bases not matched to a gene. The CDR3 extends over 14 amino acids. Assay: immunoSEQ multiplex PCR; the TCRdb copy retains only in-frame clones and omits some. Of tens of thousands of clones in the sample, approximately 80% were seen once. Points on this clone: Its antigen remains unknown.

This TCR came from a human donor with glioblastoma. The chain has TRBV5-8 and TRBJ1-2; 7 bases match TRBD1. The sample was blood, taken before dendritic cell vaccination. The CDR3 DNA reads TGTGCCAGCAGCTTGACAGGGGTTGATTATGGCTACACCTTC. Amino acids: CASSLTGVDYGYTF.